These T cell receptor beta chains were read from a single sample in a study of OX40 agonist ivuxolimab in advanced cancers. Produced via immunoSEQ multiplex PCR; TCRdb's table is partial and in-frame only. The sample lists around 66,000 clones, approximately 80% occurring once. The sample in question was CD4+ or CD8+ T cells sorted from blood, obtained in a trial of the OX40 agonist ivuxolimab. The receptors derive from an adult with an advanced solid tumor such as melanoma, head and neck, liver or kidney cancer. Each CDR3 is given with its conserved first and last residue. A D gene is named only where the DNA matches it firmly. Clone size is given for some rows only: seen once, a few or many times, or a class if the clone is expanded.

>TRBV21-1|.|.|TRBJ2-3
CASSKDRARSTDTQYF
TGTGCCAGCAGCAAAGATCGGGCTAGAAGCACAGATACGCAGTATTTT
>TRBV18|.|TRBD2|TRBJ2-5
CASSPPNREVGGETQYF
TGTGCCAGCTCACCCCCGAACCGGGAGGTGGGCGGGGAGACCCAGTACTTC
>TRBV5-6|once|TRBD1|TRBJ1-6
CASSLKGQAYNSPLHF
TGTGCCAGCAGCCTAAAGGGACAGGCCTATAATTCACCCCTCCACTTT
>TRBV19|.|.|TRBJ2-5
CASSMLGSRDPTQETQYF
TGTGCCAGTAGTATGTTGGGGAGTCGGGACCCAACCCAAGAGACCCAGTACTTC
>TRBV28|medium-sized|.|TRBJ1-6
CASSYTGDFSPLHF
TGTGCCAGCAGTTACACGGGGGATTTTTCACCCCTCCACTTT
>TRBV7-8|few|TRBD2|TRBJ2-1
CASSRTSGYNEQFF
TGTGCCAGCAGCCGGACTAGCGGGTACAATGAGCAGTTCTTC
>TRBV5-4|few|.|TRBJ2-1
CASSNSGGNEQFF
TGTGCCAGCAGCAATAGTGGTGGTAATGAGCAGTTCTTC
>TRBV5-1|.|.|TRBJ2-3
CASSFLQPDSTDTQYF
TGCGCCAGCAGCTTCCTACAGCCGGACAGCACAGATACGCAGTATTTT
>TRBV4-1|.|TRBD1|TRBJ1-4
CASSQGQGARGEKLFF
TGCGCCAGCAGCCAGGGACAGGGGGCTCGGGGTGAAAAACTGTTTTTT
>TRBV18|.|TRBD1|TRBJ1-2
CASSLGTAYGYTF
TGTGCCAGCTCATTAGGGACAGCTTATGGCTACACCTTC
>TRBV10-3|.|.|TRBJ2-1
CASKKLDRDEQFF
TGTGCCAGCAAAAAACTAGATCGCGATGAGCAGTTCTTC
>TRBV5-1|.|TRBD2|TRBJ2-1
CASSPLAGGINEGQFF
TGCGCCAGCAGTCCCCTAGCGGGAGGCATCAATGAAGGGCAGTTCTTC
>TRBV6-5|.|.|TRBJ1-5
CASRTDSNQPQHF
TGTGCCAGTAGGACGGATAGCAATCAGCCCCAGCATTTT
>TRBV5-4|.|.|TRBJ1-1
CASSLPQGLTEAFF
TGTGCCAGCAGCTTGCCACAGGGACTCACTGAAGCTTTCTTT
>TRBV6-5|.|TRBD1|TRBJ1-2
CASIETGEDYGYTF
TGTGCCAGCATCGAGACAGGGGAAGACTATGGCTACACCTTC